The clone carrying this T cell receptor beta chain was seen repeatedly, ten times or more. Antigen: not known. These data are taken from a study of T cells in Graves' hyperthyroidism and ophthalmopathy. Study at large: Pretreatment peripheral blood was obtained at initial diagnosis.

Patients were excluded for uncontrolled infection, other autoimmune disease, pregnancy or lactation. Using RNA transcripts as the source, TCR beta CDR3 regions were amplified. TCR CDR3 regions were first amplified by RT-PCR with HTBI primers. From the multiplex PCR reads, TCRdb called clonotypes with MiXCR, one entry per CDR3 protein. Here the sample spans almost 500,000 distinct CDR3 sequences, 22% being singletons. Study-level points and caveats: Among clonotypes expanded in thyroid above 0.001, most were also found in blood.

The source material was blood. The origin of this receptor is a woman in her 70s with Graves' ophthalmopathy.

CDR3 amino acids: CASSWTGEDWGTEAFF. DNA of the CDR3: TGTGCCAGCAGTTGGACAGGGGAGGATTGGGGCACTGAAGCTTTCTTT. The rearrangement joins TRBV6-2 or TRBV6-3 to TRBJ1-1; 9 nucleotides line up with TRBD1. The ends lost 4 bases at V and 4 bases at J; junction bases unmatched: 10. The length of the CDR3 is 16 residues. Germline V gene sequence: CDR1 MNHEY, CDR2 SVGEGT.